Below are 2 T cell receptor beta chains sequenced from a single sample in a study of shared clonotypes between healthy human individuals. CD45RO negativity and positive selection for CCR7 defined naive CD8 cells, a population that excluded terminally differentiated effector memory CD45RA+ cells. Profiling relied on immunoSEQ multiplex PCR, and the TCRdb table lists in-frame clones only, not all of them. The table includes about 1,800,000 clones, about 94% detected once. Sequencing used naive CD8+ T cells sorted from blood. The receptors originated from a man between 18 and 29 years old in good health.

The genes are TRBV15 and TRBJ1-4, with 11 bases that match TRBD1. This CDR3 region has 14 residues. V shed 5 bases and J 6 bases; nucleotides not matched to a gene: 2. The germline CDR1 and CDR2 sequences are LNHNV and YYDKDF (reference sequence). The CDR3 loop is CATSPDRGHEKLFF. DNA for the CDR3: TGTGCCACCAGCCCGGACAGGGGGCATGAAAAACTGTTTTTT.

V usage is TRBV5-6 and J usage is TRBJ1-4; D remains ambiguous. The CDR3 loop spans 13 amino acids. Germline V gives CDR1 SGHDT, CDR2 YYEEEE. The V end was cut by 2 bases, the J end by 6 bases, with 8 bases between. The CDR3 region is CASSLWGDEKLFF. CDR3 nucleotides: TGTGCCAGCAGCTTATGGGGAGATGAAAAACTGTTTTTT.